One TCR beta chain is described in this entry. These data are taken from a study of blood T cell repertoires in COVID-19. Study-wide context: The study counted Cohort 3 donors as recovered given two negative PCRs, clearance, or symptom resolution. Nucleic acid was either cDNA or gDNA, and it came from T cells, B-cell-depleted T cells, or PBMCs.

Cohort assignment relied on participant-reported clinical history. The data were produced by immunoSEQ multiplex PCR, yet TCRdb's version contains in-frame clones alone and is incomplete. Of a few hundred thousand clones in the sample, about nine tenths were seen once. The V end was cut by 5 bases, the J end by 2 bases, with 15 bases between. Germline CDR1 SEHNR, CDR2 FQNEAQ (reference sequence). The length of the CDR3 is 16 residues. The receptor comes from a woman aged 45-59 years in a cohort exposed to, infected with or recovered from COVID-19 (not recorded which). The chain employs TRBV7-9 and TRBJ1-4, with D unclear. Sequencing was done on a sample of PBMCs or T cells enriched from blood (not recorded which). CDR3 DNA: TGTGCCAGCAGCACCGGAGATCTGGCGACTAATGAAAAACTGTTTTTT. Protein sequence: CASSTGDLATNEKLFF.